This note documents a single T cell receptor (beta chain) sequence. The antigen is unknown. The CDR3 totals 15 residues. Germline V gives CDR1 SGHNT, CDR2 YYREEE (reference sequence). V lost 4 bases and J 6 bases, leaving 16 bases between the germline ends. Expressed TCRB transcripts were sequenced after all isolated RNA was converted to cDNA. TCRdb keeps only in-frame clones here, not all; method: immunoSEQ multiplex PCR. The sample lists 350,000 to 450,000 clones, roughly 12% occurring once. One heparinised draw of blood, averaging roughly 110 mL, came from each donor. This specimen belongs to a study of beta chain features in type 1 diabetes. Overall study results and limits: Moderate yet significant TCRB CDR3 shortening was seen in Type 1 diabetes patients in all four CD4+ subsets. Since sequencing was performed on cDNA, cells with high TCR expression could be over-represented.

The gene calls are TRBV5-4 and TRBJ2-2, with D perhaps matching TRBD2 (5 bases). Sample: naive CD4+ T cells from blood. The TCR was taken from a woman in her late teens or twenties with type 1 diabetes. The CDR3 DNA reads TGTGCCAGCAGCCTCCAGGAGAGGGCGCCCGGGGAGCTGTTTTTT. This sequence encodes CASSLQERAPGELFF.